This T cell receptor (beta chain) was retrieved from a study of breast tumors, draining lymph nodes, adjacent tissues. Study findings and constraints: Tumor and nontumor repertoires were significantly more similar in luminal-like than in basal-like breast cancer. The lymph node origin of tumor T cells was framed as consistent with a hypothesis, not demonstrated.

Samples came from axillary lymph nodes draining the breast cancer. To note about this clonotype: Antigen unknown. Relative to the germline gene, one junction end is altered; a read error may explain this.

TCRdb recomputed calls from the multiplex PCR reads with MiXCR, one row per CDR3 protein. The table records more than 250,000 distinct CDR3 sequences, more than 30% of them present only once. Germline CDR1 reads SEHNR; CDR2 reads FQNEAQ (reference sequence). This CDR3 comprises 16 residues. The rearrangement links TRBV7-9 to TRBJ1-3; D is ambiguous. The sequencing sample was made of axillary lymph node tissue. The receptor was derived from a female donor with breast cancer. Some clones in this sample may be carry-over from other donors' samples. The CDR3 protein is CASSLRVSYSGNTIYF. The CDR3 DNA sequence: TGTGCCAGTAGCTTAAGAGTCTCCTACTCTGGAAACACCATATATTTT.